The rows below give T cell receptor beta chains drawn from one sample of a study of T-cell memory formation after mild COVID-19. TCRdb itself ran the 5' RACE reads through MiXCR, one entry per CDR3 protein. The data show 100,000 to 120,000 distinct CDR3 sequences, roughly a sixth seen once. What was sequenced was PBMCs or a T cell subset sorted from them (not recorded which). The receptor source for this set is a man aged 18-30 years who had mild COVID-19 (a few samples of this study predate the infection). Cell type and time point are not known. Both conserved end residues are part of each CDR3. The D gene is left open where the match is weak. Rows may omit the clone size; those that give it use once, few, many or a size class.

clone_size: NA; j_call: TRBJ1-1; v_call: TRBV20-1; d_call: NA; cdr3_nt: TGCAGTGCTAGAGTAACGGCAGGTCTCACTGAAGCTTTCTTT; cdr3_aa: CSARVTAGLTEAFF
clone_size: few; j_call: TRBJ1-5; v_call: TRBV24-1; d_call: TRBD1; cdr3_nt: TGTGCCACCAGTCCGGGACAGGGGTGGAGTGGCAATCAGCCCCAGCATTTT; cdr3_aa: CATSPGQGWSGNQPQHF
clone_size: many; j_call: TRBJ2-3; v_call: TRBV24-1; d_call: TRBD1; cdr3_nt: TGTGCCACCAGTGATATAGGACAGGGCACAGATACGCAGTATTTT; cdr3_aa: CATSDIGQGTDTQYF
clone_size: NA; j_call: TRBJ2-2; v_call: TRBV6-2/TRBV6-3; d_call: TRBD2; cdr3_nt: TGTGCCAGCAGGTCCCCGGGACTAGCGGTTAACACCGGGGAGCTGTTTTTT; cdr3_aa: CASRSPGLAVNTGELFF
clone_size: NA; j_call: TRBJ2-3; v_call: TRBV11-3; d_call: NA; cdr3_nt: TGTGCCAGCAGCCCACAACAGGGTACGCAGTATTTT; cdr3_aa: CASSPQQGTQYF
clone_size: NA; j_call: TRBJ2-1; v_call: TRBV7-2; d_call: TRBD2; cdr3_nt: TGTGCCAGCAGCCCTGGGACTAGCGGGGATAAGCAGTTCTTC; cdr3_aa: CASSPGTSGDKQFF
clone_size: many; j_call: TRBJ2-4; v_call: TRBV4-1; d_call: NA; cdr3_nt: TGCGCCAGCAGCCAAGGGGTGTTACGGGGTAGGAACATTCAGTACTTC; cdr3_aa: CASSQGVLRGRNIQYF
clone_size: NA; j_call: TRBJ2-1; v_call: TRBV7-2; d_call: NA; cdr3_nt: TGTGCCAGCAGCTTACCAGAGCAAATCGGGCAGTTCTTC; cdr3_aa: CASSLPEQIGQFF
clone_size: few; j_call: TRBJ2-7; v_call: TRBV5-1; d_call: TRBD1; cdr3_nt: TGCGCCAGCAGCGCCGGACAGGTGGGAGAGCAGTACTTC; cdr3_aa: CASSAGQVGEQYF
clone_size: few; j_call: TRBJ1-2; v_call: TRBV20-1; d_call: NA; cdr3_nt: TGCAGTGCTCGACAGGACTATGGCTACACCTTC; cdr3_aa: CSARQDYGYTF
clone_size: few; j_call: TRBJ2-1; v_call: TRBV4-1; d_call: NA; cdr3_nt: TGCGCCAGCAGCCAAGTAGGAAGCTCCTACAATGAGCAGTTCTTC; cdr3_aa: CASSQVGSSYNEQFF
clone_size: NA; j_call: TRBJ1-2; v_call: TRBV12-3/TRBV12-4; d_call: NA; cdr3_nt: TGTGCCAGCAGTTTATCTATGGCGGAGGCCTATGGCTACACCTTC; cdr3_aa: CASSLSMAEAYGYTF
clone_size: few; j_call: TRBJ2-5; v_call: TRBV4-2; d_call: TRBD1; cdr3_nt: TGTGCCAGCAGCCAAGAGGGACAGGGAGAGACCCAGTACTTC; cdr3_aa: CASSQEGQGETQYF
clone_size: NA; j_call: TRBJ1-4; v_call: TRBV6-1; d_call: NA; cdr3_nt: TGTGCCAGCAGACCCTACCCGGAGGGCGAAAAACTGTTTTTT; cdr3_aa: CASRPYPEGEKLFF
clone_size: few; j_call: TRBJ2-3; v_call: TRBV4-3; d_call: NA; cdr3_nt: TGCGCCAGCAGCCAAGAGCCGTCAACAGGGAGGGATACGCAGTATTTT; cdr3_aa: CASSQEPSTGRDTQYF
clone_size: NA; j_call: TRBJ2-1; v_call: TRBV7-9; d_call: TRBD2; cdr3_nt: TGTGCCAGCAGGCCCAGATCTAGCGGGGGGCCGTACCATGAGCAGTTCTTC; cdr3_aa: CASRPRSSGGPYHEQFF
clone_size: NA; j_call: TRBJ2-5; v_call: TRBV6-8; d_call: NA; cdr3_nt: TGTGCCAGCAGTTACTCGACAGGGACTCGGGAGACCCAGTACTTC; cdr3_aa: CASSYSTGTRETQYF
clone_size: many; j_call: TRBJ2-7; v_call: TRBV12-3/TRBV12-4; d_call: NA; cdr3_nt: TGTGCCAGCAGCCCCTCTTTGGGCGAGCAGTACTTC; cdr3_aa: CASSPSLGEQYF
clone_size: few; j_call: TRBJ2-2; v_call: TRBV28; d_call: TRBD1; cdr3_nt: TGTGCCAGCAGTTTTAGGACAGGGCGGACCGGGGAGCTGTTTTTT; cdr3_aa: CASSFRTGRTGELFF
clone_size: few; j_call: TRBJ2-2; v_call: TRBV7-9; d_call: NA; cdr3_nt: TGTGCCGGAAAGACAGTGGCCGGGGAGCTGTTTTTT; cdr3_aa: CAGKTVAGELFF
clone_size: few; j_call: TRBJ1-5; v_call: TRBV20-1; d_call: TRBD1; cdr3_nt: TGCAGTGCTAGAGATCAGGGGGCGGACAATCAGCCCCAGCATTTT; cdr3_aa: CSARDQGADNQPQHF
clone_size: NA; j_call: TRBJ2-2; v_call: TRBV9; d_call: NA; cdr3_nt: TGTGCCAGCAGCGAGAGGAGCGCGGACACCGGGGAGCTGTTTTTT; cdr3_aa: CASSERSADTGELFF
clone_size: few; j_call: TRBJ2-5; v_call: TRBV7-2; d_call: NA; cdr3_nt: TGTGCCAGCAGCTTAGAGGGACCGCCCTGGGAGACCCAGTACTTC; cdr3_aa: CASSLEGPPWETQYF
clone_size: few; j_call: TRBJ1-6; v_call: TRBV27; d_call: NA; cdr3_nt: TGTGCCAGCAGTTCGGTAGGGTGGAAGGAATCACCCCTCCACTTT; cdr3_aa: CASSSVGWKESPLHF
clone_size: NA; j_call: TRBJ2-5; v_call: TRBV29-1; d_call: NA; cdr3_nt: TGCAGCGCCGATGGGGGGGCCGCCTCGGAGACCCAGTACTTC; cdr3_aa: CSADGGAASETQYF
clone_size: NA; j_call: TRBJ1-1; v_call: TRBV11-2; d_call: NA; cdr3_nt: TGTGCCAGCAGCTTAGTCCTAGAAGCTTTCTTT; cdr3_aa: CASSLVLEAFF
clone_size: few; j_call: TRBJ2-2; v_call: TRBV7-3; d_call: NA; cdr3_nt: TGTGCCAGCAGCTCCAGGGGGGGCACCGGGGAGCTGTTTTTT; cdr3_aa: CASSSRGGTGELFF
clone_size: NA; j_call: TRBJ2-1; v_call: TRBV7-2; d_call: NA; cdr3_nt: TGTGCCAGCAGCTCACCTCCGAGCTCCTACAATGAGCAGTTCTTC; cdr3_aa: CASSSPPSSYNEQFF
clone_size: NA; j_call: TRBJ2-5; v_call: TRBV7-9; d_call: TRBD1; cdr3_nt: TGTGCCAGCAGCTTTACAGGGGGCTTGCTAAAGGAGACCCAGTACTTC; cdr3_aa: CASSFTGGLLKETQYF
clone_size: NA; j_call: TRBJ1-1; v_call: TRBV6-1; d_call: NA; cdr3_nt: TGTGCCAGCAACCCACGGGAGGGTACTGAAGCTTTCTTT; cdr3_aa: CASNPREGTEAFF
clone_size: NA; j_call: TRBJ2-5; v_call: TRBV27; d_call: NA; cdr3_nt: TGTGCCAGCAGCAGAACCCAGGGCTGGCCAGAGACCCAGTACTTC; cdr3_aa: CASSRTQGWPETQYF
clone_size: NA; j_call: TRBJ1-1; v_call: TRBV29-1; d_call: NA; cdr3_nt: TGCAGCGTTGCTTCTGCGCAGCTGAACACTGAAGCTTTCTTT; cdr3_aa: CSVASAQLNTEAFF
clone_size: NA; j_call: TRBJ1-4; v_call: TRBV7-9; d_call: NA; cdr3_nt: TGTGCCAGCAGCCAGGGACTTCTTGAAAAACTGTTTTTT; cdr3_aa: CASSQGLLEKLFF
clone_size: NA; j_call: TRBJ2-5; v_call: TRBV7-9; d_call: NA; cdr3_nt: TGTGCCAGCAGCCCGTGGGGAGAGACCCAGTACTTC; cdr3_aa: CASSPWGETQYF
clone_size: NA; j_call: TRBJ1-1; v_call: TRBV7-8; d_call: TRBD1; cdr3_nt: TGTGCCAGCAGCCCTTTCGGGACAGGGGGAACTGAAGCTTTCTTT; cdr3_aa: CASSPFGTGGTEAFF
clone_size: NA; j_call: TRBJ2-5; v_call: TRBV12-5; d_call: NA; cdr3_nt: TGTGCTAGTGGTTTGGGCGGGGGCGAGACCCAGTACTTC; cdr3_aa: CASGLGGGETQYF
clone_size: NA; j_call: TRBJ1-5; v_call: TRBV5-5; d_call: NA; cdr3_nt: TGTGCCAGCAGCTTGGACGTTGGGAGGGCTGATCAGCCCCAGCATTTT; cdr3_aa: CASSLDVGRADQPQHF
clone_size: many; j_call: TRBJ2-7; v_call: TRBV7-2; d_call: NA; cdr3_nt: TGTGCCAGCAGCCCCTGGGACGGCGAGCAGTACTTC; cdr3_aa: CASSPWDGEQYF
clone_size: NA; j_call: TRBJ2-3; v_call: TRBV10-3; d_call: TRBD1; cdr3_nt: TGTGCCATCATGGACAGGGAGAGAGATACGCAGTATTTT; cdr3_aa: CAIMDRERDTQYF
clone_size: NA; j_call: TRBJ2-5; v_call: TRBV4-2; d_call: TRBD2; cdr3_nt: TGTGCCAGCAGTACCGCCGGGGGGGCCCAGGAGACCCAGTACTTC; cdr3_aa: CASSTAGGAQETQYF
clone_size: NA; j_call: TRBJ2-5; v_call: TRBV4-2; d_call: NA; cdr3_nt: TGTGCCAGCAGCCACAGGGATATTGAAGAGACCCAGTACTTC; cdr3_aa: CASSHRDIEETQYF
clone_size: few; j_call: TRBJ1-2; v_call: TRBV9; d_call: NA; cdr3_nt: TGTGCCAGCAGGGACGGAGCTTTAGGCTACACCTTC; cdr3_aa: CASRDGALGYTF
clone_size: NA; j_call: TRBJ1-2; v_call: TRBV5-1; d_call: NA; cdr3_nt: TGCGCCAGCAGCCCAGAAGGACAGCTTTATGGCTACACCTTC; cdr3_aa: CASSPEGQLYGYTF
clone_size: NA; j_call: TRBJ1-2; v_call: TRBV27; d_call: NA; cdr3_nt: TGTGCCAGCAGTTTGGCAGCTGGGGACTATGGCTACACCTTC; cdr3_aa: CASSLAAGDYGYTF
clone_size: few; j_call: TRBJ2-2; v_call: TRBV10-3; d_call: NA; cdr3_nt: TGTGCCATCAAAGGGACACTAACCACCGGGGAGCTGTTTTTT; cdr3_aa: CAIKGTLTTGELFF
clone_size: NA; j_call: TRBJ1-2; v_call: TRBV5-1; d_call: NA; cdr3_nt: TGCGCCAGCAGCGCGGGGGGTGGACGGAACCTCGCTGGCTACACCTTC; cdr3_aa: CASSAGGGRNLAGYTF
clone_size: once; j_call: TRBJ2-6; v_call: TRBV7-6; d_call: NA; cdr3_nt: TGTGCCAGCAGCTTAGGTGCCGGGTCGGGGGCCAACGTCCTGACTTTC; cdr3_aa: CASSLGAGSGANVLTF
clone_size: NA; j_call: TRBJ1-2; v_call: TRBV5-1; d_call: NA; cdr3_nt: TGCGCCAGCAGCTACTCCAGGGAGGGATACACCTTC; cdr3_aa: CASSYSREGYTF
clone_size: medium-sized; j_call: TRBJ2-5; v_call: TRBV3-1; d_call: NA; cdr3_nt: TGTGCCAGCAGCCAAGATCCTCGGGTGCGGGAAGAGACCCAGTACTTC; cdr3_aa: CASSQDPRVREETQYF
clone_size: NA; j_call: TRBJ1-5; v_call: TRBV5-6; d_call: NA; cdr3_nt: TGTGCCAGCAGCTTGTTGGGCCAGCCCCAGCATTTT; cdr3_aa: CASSLLGQPQHF
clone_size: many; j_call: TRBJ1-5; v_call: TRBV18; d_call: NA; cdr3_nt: TGTGCCAGCTCACCAATAAAACATCCGGGGCAGCCCCAGCATTTT; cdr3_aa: CASSPIKHPGQPQHF
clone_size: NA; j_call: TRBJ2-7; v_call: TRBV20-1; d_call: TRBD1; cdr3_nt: TGCAGTGCTAGAGACCCCGGGACAGGGTCCTACGAGCAGTACTTC; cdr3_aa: CSARDPGTGSYEQYF